Shown below are 21 T cell receptor beta chains from a single sample sequenced in a study of T cells in Graves' hyperthyroidism and ophthalmopathy. From RNA transcripts, TCR beta CDR3 regions were amplified. When the TCR CDR3 underwent first-round RT-PCR, the HTBI primer set was used. In TCRdb, the multiplex PCR reads were re-called with MiXCR into one record per CDR3 protein. Of about 700,000 distinct CDR3 sequences in the sample, 11% to 15% were seen once. Sequencing was carried out using blood. These receptors were obtained from a woman under 30 with Graves' hyperthyroidism.

This clonotype was picked up a small number of times. The rearrangement uses TRBV28 and TRBJ2-5, with 12 bases that match TRBD2. The CDR3 is 15 amino acids. V trimming: 6 bases; J trimming: 4 bases; junction bases outside the gene matches: 6. Germline CDR1 reads MDHEN; CDR2 reads SYDVKM. The chain's CDR3 is CASRLAGGGGETQYF. The CDR3 coding sequence is TGTGCCAGCAGACTAGCGGGAGGCGGAGGAGAGACCCAGTACTTC.

This clonotype has ten or more counts. The V call is TRBV9, the J call TRBJ2-1, with 8 bases matching TRBD1. CDR1 SGDLS and CDR2 YYNGEE come from the germline V gene. V shed 2 bases, J shed 6 bases, and the junction held 4 bases outside the gene matches. There are 14 residues in the CDR3. The CDR3 loop reads CASSVLTGGNEQFF. The CDR3 coding sequence is TGTGCCAGCAGCGTCCTCACAGGGGGCAATGAGCAGTTCTTC.

This clonotype has at least ten counts. This chain connects TRBV12-3 or TRBV12-4 to TRBJ2-7, with D unclear. This CDR3 region has 14 residues. The V end was cut by 6 bases, the J end by 0 bases, with 12 bases between. As DNA, the CDR3 is TGTGCCAGCAGCTACGTTTGGAGCTCCTACGAGCAGTACTTC. It yields the protein CASSYVWSSYEQYF.

This clonotype was seen only a few times. The gene calls are TRBV7-9 and TRBJ1-1, with 7 bases that match TRBD1. The V and J ends lost 5 bases and 10 bases, in that order; junction bases with no gene match: 13. This CDR3 is built from 14 residues. The germline V gene has CDR1 SEHNR and CDR2 FQNEAQ (reference sequence). The CDR3 spells CASSHRDPSGGAFF. The CDR3 DNA reads as TGTGCCAGCAGCCATCGTGACCCATCAGGGGGAGCTTTCTTT.

The sample holds a few counts of this clonotype. The rearrangement joins TRBV7-2 to TRBJ1-2; D uncertain. This CDR3 contains 13 residues. Germline loops: CDR1 SGHTA, CDR2 FQGNSA. V was cut by 1 base and J by 4 bases, with 7 bases left in between. This CDR3 is CASSLVDLYGYTF. The CDR3 DNA is TGTGCCAGCAGCTTAGTAGATCTCTATGGCTACACCTTC.

The chain's CDR3 is CASSGGGGDYGYTF. The CDR3 DNA follows: TGTGCCAGCAGCGGGGGAGGGGGGGACTATGGCTACACCTTC. The V and J genes are TRBV9 and TRBJ1-2; D might be TRBD1 (6 bases). V dropped 3 bases and J dropped 3 bases, with 12 bases sitting between them. CDR3 length equals 14 residues. The germline CDR1 and CDR2 sequences are SGDLS and YYNGEE.

This clonotype occurred many times. The J gene is TRBJ1-1, the V gene TRBV12-3 or TRBV12-4; D is ambiguous. The CDR3 is 17 residues long. V shed 5 bases and J shed 0 bases, with 19 bases lying between them. The CDR3 DNA sequence: TGTGCCAGCAGTCAGATGGCAGTTGAACGGATGAACACTGAAGCTTTCTTT. Translated, it gives CASSQMAVERMNTEAFF.

This clonotype showed up many times. J is TRBJ2-5 and V is TRBV7-8; D might be TRBD1 or TRBD2, each matching 5 bases. Germline V lookup: CDR1 SGHVS, CDR2 FQNEAQ. CDR3 size: 12 residues. Trimming left V 8 bases short and J 6 bases short, with 13 bases between. The DNA for the CDR3 is TGTGCCAGCCATCGCTGGGGACAGACCCAGTACTTC. Translating it yields CASHRWGQTQYF.

This clonotype was detected a few times. The V and J genes are TRBV7-9 and TRBJ2-1, with 8 bases that match TRBD2. This CDR3 spans 19 amino acids. In germline, CDR1 is SEHNR, CDR2 FQNEAQ (reference sequence). The junction had 25 bases not matched to a gene; V was cut back by 10 bases and J by 5 bases. The CDR3 reads CATYYPIAGSRLLDNEQFF. The CDR3 DNA follows: TGTGCCACGTACTACCCAATAGCGGGAAGCCGACTCCTGGACAATGAGCAGTTCTTC.

In this sample, this clonotype turned up many times. The CDR3 DNA is TGTGCCAGCAGCGCCGACCGACAGGGAGGGGAGACCCAGTACTTC. Protein sequence: CASSADRQGGETQYF. The V call is TRBV6-1, the J call TRBJ2-5, with D tentatively TRBD1 or TRBD2 (7 bases each). The CDR3 spans 15 residues. CDR1 is MNHNS, CDR2 SASEGT, per germline. V lost 6 bases to trimming and J lost 5 bases, with 19 bases between them.

This clonotype was seen repeatedly, ten times or more. J is TRBJ2-1 and V is TRBV6-2 or TRBV6-3, with D possibly being TRBD2 (6 bases). This CDR3 has 14 amino acids. V lost 4 bases and J 3 bases, leaving 10 bases between the germline ends. CDR1 is MNHEY and CDR2 is SVGEGT in the germline V gene. The CDR3 sequence: CASSSGLFYNEQFF. The CDR3 DNA reads as TGTGCCAGCAGTTCGGGACTGTTCTACAATGAGCAGTTCTTC.

Turning to this clonotype: Given a much more abundant clone one base away, this may be a read error. The gene calls are TRBV20-1 and TRBJ2-7; TRBD1 agrees at 10 bases. The CDR3 is 15 amino acids. The V gene end was trimmed by 5 bases and the J gene end by 5 bases; junction bases not matched to a gene: 12. CDR1 is DFQATT, CDR2 SNEGSKA, per germline (reference sequence). The CDR3 reads CSAENRDRGSHEQYF. CDR3 DNA: TGCAGTGCTGAAAACCGGGACAGGGGTTCCCACGAGCAGTACTTC.

J is TRBJ2-1 and V is TRBV20-1; TRBD2 matches 9 bases. The germline gives CDR1 DFQATT, CDR2 SNEGSKA (reference sequence). The CDR3 contains 18 residues. Germline trimming cut 1 base from V and 0 bases from J; bases unmatched to any gene: 10. The chain's CDR3 is CSARGLSGRPLSYNEQFF. CDR3 sequence (DNA): TGCAGTGCTAGAGGCCTTAGCGGGAGACCCCTCTCCTACAATGAGCAGTTCTTC.

This clonotype showed up many times. This chain uses TRBV27 with TRBJ2-5; D gene ambiguous. The V gene's germline CDR1 is MNHEY and CDR2 SMNVEV (reference sequence). The CDR3 extends over 13 amino acids. Trimming removed 4 bases from V and 0 bases from J, with 6 bases in between. DNA of the CDR3: TGTGCCAGCAGTTATAAGTACCAAGAGACCCAGTACTTC. Amino acids: CASSYKYQETQYF.

This clonotype was seen many times. V usage is TRBV20-1 and J usage is TRBJ2-5; no definite D call. In germline, CDR1 is DFQATT, CDR2 SNEGSKA (reference sequence). The CDR3 is made up of 11 amino acids. Trimming took 5 bases from V and 3 from J, leaving 7 bases between them. The CDR3 sequence: CSAFLKETQYF. In nucleotides, the CDR3 is TGCAGTGCTTTCCTAAAAGAGACCCAGTACTTC.

This clonotype was counted at least ten times. The gene calls are TRBV3-1 and TRBJ2-7; 8 nucleotides line up with TRBD2. CDR1 LGHDT and CDR2 YNNKEL come from the germline V gene (reference sequence). The CDR3 is made up of 16 amino acids. The ends lost 0 bases at V and 1 base at J; junction bases unmatched: 5. CDR3: CASSQDGERESYEQYF. CDR3 DNA: TGTGCCAGCAGCCAAGACGGAGAGCGGGAGTCCTACGAGCAGTACTTC.

Ten or more counts support this clonotype. The chain carries TRBV7-9 and TRBJ2-3; unclear D gene. Germline V gene data show CDR1 as SEHNR and CDR2 as FQNEAQ (reference sequence). This CDR3 is 16 amino acids long. The V end was cut by 1 base, the J end by 4 bases, with 15 bases between. The CDR3 bases are TGTGCCAGCAGCTTAGTTTGGTCGTCGGGCGCAGATACGCAGTATTTT. As protein: CASSLVWSSGADTQYF. Looking up the rest from reference TRBV7-9 and TRBJ2-3 gives the full variable domain: DTGVSQNPRHKITKRGQNVTFRCDPISEHNRLYWYRQTLGQGPEFLTYFQNEAQLEKSRLLSDRFSAERPKGSFSTLEIQRTEQGDSAMYLCASSLVWSSGADTQYFGPGTRLTVL.

This clonotype was counted only a few times. V and J are TRBV24-1 and TRBJ2-1, with no clear D. Germline V gene sequence: CDR1 KGHDR, CDR2 SFDVKD. The CDR3 covers 16 residues. Trimming shortened V by 3 bases and J by 3 bases, and 14 bases separated the two germline ends. CDR3 protein: CATSDSGPLNYNEQFF. The CDR3 nucleotides are TGTGCCACCAGTGATAGTGGGCCCCTTAACTACAATGAGCAGTTCTTC.

This clonotype was recorded many times. The rearrangement uses TRBV13 and TRBJ2-3, with TRBD2 matching over 7 bases. Germline loops: CDR1 PRHDT, CDR2 FYEKMQ (reference sequence). The CDR3 is made up of 15 amino acids. With 5 bases clipped from V and 0 bases from J, the junction kept 5 bases outside the gene matches. This chain's CDR3 is CASSKAGRSTDTQYF. For the CDR3, the DNA is TGTGCCAGCAGCAAAGCGGGGAGAAGCACAGATACGCAGTATTTT.

This clonotype appeared a few times. The chain has TRBV24-1 and TRBJ2-1; the D is unclear. The germline CDR1 and CDR2 sequences are KGHDR and SFDVKD. V lost 0 bases to trimming and J lost 8 bases, with 19 bases between them. This CDR3 has 17 amino acids. The CDR3 DNA is TGTGCCACCAGTGATTTGCAGGTATACGGTAGACCCGATGAGCAGTTCTTC. The encoded protein is CATSDLQVYGRPDEQFF.

The V and J genes are TRBV7-2 and TRBJ2-7; a possible D gene is TRBD2 (6 bases). The length of the CDR3 is 15 residues. Looked up from germline, CDR1 is SGHTA and CDR2 is FQGNSA. V lost 5 bases and J 0 bases, leaving 14 bases between the germline ends. The CDR3 here is CASSHPSGYSYEQYF. The DNA for the CDR3 is TGTGCCAGCAGCCACCCCAGCGGGTACTCCTACGAGCAGTACTTC. The whole variable domain, remainder taken from reference TRBV7-2 and TRBJ2-7, is GAGVSQSPSNKVTEKGKDVELRCDPISGHTALYWYRQSLGQGLEFLIYFQGNSAPDKSGLPSDRFSAERTGGSVSTLTIQRTQQEDSAVYLCASSHPSGYSYEQYFGPGTRLTVT.